This TCR beta chain was sequenced during a study of OX40 agonist ivuxolimab in advanced cancers. Study background: Patients received the agonistic anti-OX40 (CD134) antibody ivuxolimab. Every patient in dose escalation had hepatocellular carcinoma, melanoma, renal cell or head and neck cancer.

Produced via immunoSEQ multiplex PCR; TCRdb's table is partial and in-frame only. The sample has 73,000 or so clones, around nine tenths seen once. Germline V CDR1 and CDR2: SGHAT, FQNNGV. Unmatched junction bases numbered 5, after V lost 5 bases and J lost 6 bases. CDR3 size: 13 residues. Findings and caveats of the study: Dosing at 0.1 to 3.0 mg/kg was accompanied by clonal expansion of CD4+ and CD8+ blood T cells by week 6.

With regard to this clone: Its antigen is unidentified.

This chain links TRBV11-2 with TRBJ2-7; 9 nucleotides match TRBD1. Sequenced here: CD4+ or CD8+ T cells sorted from blood, sampled in a trial of the OX40 agonist ivuxolimab. The receptor was isolated from an adult with an advanced solid tumor such as melanoma, head and neck, liver or kidney cancer. The CDR3, as DNA: TGTGCCAGCAGCAACAGGGGGCGCGCCGAGCAGTACTTC. Protein product: CASSNRGRAEQYF.